Listed below are T cell receptor beta chains from one sample, sequenced in a study of early T cells in non-severe SARS-CoV-2 infection. TCRdb redid the calling of the 5' RACE reads with MiXCR, one entry per CDR3 protein. The profile shows some 30,000 distinct CDR3 sequences, approximately 5.3% of them singletons. Material for sequencing was whole blood. These receptors originate from an adult who was a healthcare worker with PCR-confirmed SARS-CoV-2 infection or an uninfected control (not recorded which). The CDR3 runs from the conserved cysteine through the conserved F or W. Not all rows give a size; the values are once, few, many and, for expanded clones, a class.

clone size | J gene | V gene | CDR3 protein
many | TRBJ2-2 | TRBV19 | CASSPVGGIGELFF
many | TRBJ2-7 | TRBV29-1 | CSVEAVAGIPYEQYF
many | TRBJ2-3 | TRBV18 | CASSPLGGGGTDTQYF
many | TRBJ1-2 | TRBV7-9 | CASSLDPYGYTF
few | TRBJ2-2 | TRBV29-1 | CSGKDTNTGELFF
many | TRBJ2-7 | TRBV4-3 | CASSHEITGFEQYF
few | TRBJ1-2 | TRBV29-1 | CSPKGIGQSGGYTF
many | TRBJ1-4 | TRBV20-1 | CSARNKDRREGEKLFF
. | TRBJ1-1 | TRBV10-3 | CANCSGTGGAPGGNTEAFF
few | TRBJ1-5 | TRBV6-2/TRBV6-3 | CASNSGQLRNQPQHF
many | TRBJ1-6 | TRBV25-1 | CASSATKGSPLHF
few | TRBJ2-3 | TRBV24-1 | CATSNGRAPADTQYF
many | TRBJ2-5 | TRBV19 | CASSSQGARETQYF
few | TRBJ1-5 | TRBV28 | CASGASNQPQHF
few | TRBJ1-4 | TRBV2 | CASHWGVEKLFF
many | TRBJ2-1 | TRBV7-9 | CASSDRTGDNEQFF
few | TRBJ2-5 | TRBV28 | CASSRTRGGLETQYF
few | TRBJ2-7 | TRBV11-2 | CASSSRGAVHEQYF
many | TRBJ2-1 | TRBV5-1 | CASSPGGLAGLGDEQFF
. | TRBJ2-7 | TRBV5-1 | CASSPTPSGQADEQYF
many | TRBJ2-2 | TRBV18 | CASSPLANTGELFF
few | TRBJ1-4 | TRBV6-4 | CASVPYTTNEKLFF
many | TRBJ2-3 | TRBV11-2 | CASSPNPGVDTQYF
many | TRBJ2-5 | TRBV5-1 | CVSSQGGRETQYF
many | TRBJ2-1 | TRBV4-2 | CASSQVSGTGFEQFF
many | TRBJ2-7 | TRBV13 | CASSHLDSYEQYF
. | TRBJ2-5 | TRBV6-5 | CASSRPGLAETQYF
many | TRBJ1-4 | TRBV3-1 | CASSPYPIATNEKLFF
many | TRBJ2-3 | TRBV12-3/TRBV12-4 | CASSPGGGDTQYF
many | TRBJ2-4 | TRBV11-2 | CASSLERIKNIQYF
many | TRBJ1-2 | TRBV6-1 | CASRRQGVYGYTF
. | TRBJ2-7 | TRBV12-3/TRBV12-4 | CASSFRDSGEQYF
many | TRBJ1-5 | TRBV28 | CASRTGQGGHQPQHF
few | TRBJ2-5 | TRBV29-1 | CSVEEPHTSIGETQYF
many | TRBJ2-5 | TRBV5-6 | CASSLAIGFQETQYF
few | TRBJ1-1 | TRBV5-1 | CASSLNGHLASRGGGPTEAFF
many | TRBJ2-1 | TRBV11-2 | CASSISGTSGRANEQFF